This T cell receptor beta chain was sequenced in a study of OX40 agonist ivuxolimab in advanced cancers. Study-level results: Doses of 0.1 to 3.0 mg/kg were accompanied by clonal expansion of CD4+ and CD8+ blood T cells by week 6. Specificity for antigen went undetermined in the expanded peripheral T cells.

Repertoires were generated with immunoSEQ multiplex PCR, while TCRdb's copy carries only in-frame clones and drops some. Of over 55,000 clones listed, roughly 84% were seen once; the top ten hold less than 0.85%. With respect to this clone: Its antigen is not identified.

With 1 base removed from V and 0 bases from J, the gap between germline ends came to 7 bases. The CDR3 has 14 amino acids. Germline CDR1 and CDR2: LNHDA and SQIVND (reference sequence). The chain couples TRBV19 to TRBJ2-7; possibly TRBD1 for D (6 bases). Here the sequenced sample was CD4+ or CD8+ T cells sorted from blood, taken in a trial of the OX40 agonist ivuxolimab. The receptor was isolated from an adult with an advanced solid tumor such as melanoma, head and neck, liver or kidney cancer. CDR3 protein: CASSIGTVSYEQYF. The CDR3 nucleotides read TGTGCCAGTAGTATAGGGACAGTCTCCTACGAGCAGTACTTC.